The clone carrying this T cell receptor beta chain was picked up a small number of times. Its cognate antigen is unknown. This entry comes from a study of CD8+ T cells in alopecia areata. The CDR3 is 13 amino acids. The germline V gene has CDR1 SGHTA and CDR2 FQGNSA. Trimming pared 5 bases from V and 0 bases from J, leaving 7 bases between. Peripheral blood and lesional scalp punch biopsies were taken from alopecia areata patients. Isolated RNA was reverse transcribed into cDNA used as the sequencing template. Only in-frame clones appear in the TCRdb table, and some are missing; sequencing was by immunoSEQ multiplex PCR. This table holds hundreds of thousands of clones, 67% found once. Overall study findings and caveats: More clonal than normal scalp was lesional scalp, particularly alopecia totalis/universalis. Clarity of TCR sharing across patients fell short of that in mice, possibly HLA-related.

The specimen was CD4+ T cells sorted from blood, collected at week 0. The V call is TRBV7-2, the J call TRBJ1-1; no reliable D call. The TCR sequence derives from a human donor with alopecia areata. The CDR3 reads CASSPQMNTEAFF. In nucleotides, the CDR3 is TGTGCCAGCAGCCCTCAGATGAACACTGAAGCTTTCTTT.